These T cell receptor beta chains were read from a single sample in a study of regulatory T cells in long-lasting Graves disease. MiXCR, run by TCRdb on the multiplex PCR reads, gives a single entry per CDR3 protein. The profile shows about 530,000 distinct CDR3 sequences, around 16% of them singletons. The same data also contributed to another study, on T cells in Graves' hyperthyroidism and ophthalmopathy.

Sequencing used peripheral blood mononuclear cells (PBMCs), obtained at new diagnosis, from a patient treated with antithyroid drugs. The origin of the receptors is a woman aged 40 to 65 with Graves disease. CDR3s include the opening cysteine and the closing phenylalanine or tryptophan. The D gene is left open where the match is weak. Clone size, where shown, is once, few, many, or a class for clones that have expanded.

v_call	j_call	d_call	clone_size	cdr3_length	cdr3_aa	cdr3_nt
TRBV29-1	TRBJ2-7	TRBD1	NA	16	CSVESRSTGLSYEQYF	TGCAGCGTTGAGTCTAGGTCGACAGGGTTAAGCTACGAGCAGTACTTC
TRBV11-2	TRBJ1-6	TRBD1	many	14	CASRTGTGRSPLHF	TGTGCCAGCAGAACCGGGACAGGAAGGTCACCCCTCCACTTT
TRBV6-2/TRBV6-3	TRBJ2-3	NA	many	14	CASSERGTTDTQYF	TGTGCCAGCAGTGAACGGGGGACCACAGATACGCAGTATTTT
TRBV6-2/TRBV6-3	TRBJ1-1	NA	many	13	CATHLGGGTEAFF	TGTGCCACCCACCTCGGCGGGGGGACTGAAGCTTTCTTT
TRBV24-1	TRBJ2-3	NA	many	15	CATSDAKNNGIKRYF	TGTGCCACCAGTGATGCCAAGAACAACGGAATCAAAAGGTATTTT
TRBV11-2	TRBJ2-2	NA	many	14	CASSLAGRTGELFF	TGTGCCAGCAGCTTAGCAGGTCGGACCGGGGAGCTGTTTTTT
TRBV20-1	TRBJ1-5	TRBD1	NA	16	CSVGQGAVMGNQPQHF	TGCAGTGTCGGGCAGGGGGCTGTAATGGGCAATCAGCCCCAGCATTTT
TRBV6-1	TRBJ1-3	TRBD1	many	12	CASSGTVNTIYF	TGTGCCAGCAGCGGGACAGTAAACACCATATATTTT
TRBV7-8	TRBJ1-1	NA	many	16	CASSPEGGASMTEAFF	TGTGCCAGCAGTCCCGAGGGGGGGGCTAGTATGACTGAAGCTTTCTTT
TRBV19	TRBJ1-1	NA	few	12	CASTRGGAGAFF	TGTGCCAGTACCAGAGGAGGGGCGGGAGCTTTCTTT
TRBV6-1	TRBJ1-5	NA	few	15	CASRSGGQLSQPQHF	TGTGCCAGCAGGTCCGGGGGGCAGCTCAGTCAGCCCCAGCATTTT
TRBV6-2/TRBV6-3	TRBJ2-1	NA	few	14	CASGRDNSYNEQFF	TGTGCCAGCGGTCGGGACAACTCCTACAATGAGCAGTTCTTC
TRBV27	TRBJ1-1	NA	once	16	CASSRGARFSNTEAFF	TGTGCCAGCAGTCGCGGGGCCCGTTTTTCCAACACTGAAGCTTTCTTT
TRBV12-3/TRBV12-4	TRBJ2-7	TRBD1	NA	13	CASSPGQGGAQYF	TGTGCCAGCTCCCCTGGACAGGGCGGGGCGCAGTACTTC
TRBV27	TRBJ2-3	TRBD1	many	14	CASRDRGRTDTQYF	TGTGCCAGCAGGGACAGGGGGCGGACAGATACGCAGTATTTT
TRBV11-2	TRBJ2-5	TRBD2	NA	16	CASSYPTSGVQETQYF	TGTGCCAGCAGTTATCCGACTAGCGGGGTCCAAGAGACCCAGTACTTC
TRBV6-2/TRBV6-3	TRBJ2-4	TRBD1	few	14	CASSYAGTGDIQYF	TGTGCCAGCAGTTACGCCGGGACAGGCGACATTCAGTACTTC
TRBV6-2/TRBV6-3	TRBJ2-3	NA	many	15	CASSKRKEYTDTQYF	TGTGCCAGCAGTAAAAGAAAAGAATACACAGATACGCAGTATTTT
TRBV6-1	TRBJ2-3	NA	NA	14	CASSRQVEPDTQYF	TGTGCCAGCAGTCGACAGGTTGAACCAGATACGCAGTATTTT
TRBV7-6	TRBJ2-1	NA	many	15	CASSLTWDLYNEQFF	TGTGCCAGCAGCCTTACGTGGGACCTGTACAATGAGCAGTTCTTC
TRBV12-3/TRBV12-4	TRBJ2-1	NA	NA	15	CASSLGTGIRNEQFF	TGTGCCAGCAGTTTAGGCACAGGGATTCGGAATGAGCAGTTCTTC
TRBV4-1	TRBJ2-1	NA	many	15	CASSQVLGINNEQFF	TGCGCCAGCAGCCAAGTATTAGGGATTAACAATGAGCAGTTCTTC
TRBV6-1	TRBJ1-6	NA	NA	14	CASGIRVGNSPLHF	TGTGCCAGCGGAATCCGGGTAGGAAATTCACCCCTCCACTTT